These 21 T cell receptor beta chains were all obtained from the same sample, sequenced in a study of T cell responses to AZD1222 COVID-19 vaccine. Profiling relied on immunoSEQ multiplex PCR, and the TCRdb table lists in-frame clones only, not all of them. Of about 130,000 clones in the sample, roughly nine tenths were seen once. This material consisted of peripheral blood, taken 28 days after the second AZD1222 dose. The origin of the receptors is an adult who received the AZD1222 COVID-19 vaccine.

The chain employs TRBV19 and TRBJ2-2; D perhaps matches TRBD1 (6 bases). Germline V gene lookup returns CDR1 LNHDA and CDR2 SQIVND (reference sequence). The CDR3 is 15 residues long. Deletions cut 5 bases from V and 6 bases from J, with 16 bases between. The CDR3 is CASSGGQGSSGELFF. The CDR3 nucleotides are TGTGCCAGTAGTGGTGGCCAGGGGAGTTCCGGGGAGCTGTTTTTT.

The gene calls are TRBV18 and TRBJ1-5; the D gene is possibly TRBD1 (6 bases). V lost 6 bases and J 6 bases, leaving 15 bases between the germline ends. CDR1 is KGHSH and CDR2 is LQKENI in the germline V gene. CDR3 length: 14 residues. DNA for the CDR3: TGTGCCAGCTCCGAGGGGGGGGCGCTTCAGCCCCAGCATTTT. Amino acid sequence: CASSEGGALQPQHF.

The rearrangement joins TRBV6-5 to TRBJ2-3; D tentatively fits TRBD1 or TRBD2 (5 bases each). The CDR3 has 12 amino acids. Germline V lookup: CDR1 MNHEY, CDR2 SVGAGI. V dropped 11 bases and J dropped 3 bases, with 12 bases sitting between them. CDR3 coding DNA: TGTGCCGTGGGGCTAGCAACAGATACGCAGTATTTT. Its translation is CAVGLATDTQYF.

The chain joins TRBV3-1 (or the pseudogene TRBV3-2) to TRBJ2-5; 13 bases align to TRBD2. Germline V lookup: CDR1 LGHDT, CDR2 YNNKEL (reference sequence). V lost 0 bases and J lost 2; bases outside the gene matches: 6. The CDR3 is 18 amino acids. CDR3 loop: CASSQDSLAGGVQETQYF. The DNA of the CDR3 is TGTGCCAGCAGCCAAGATTCACTAGCGGGAGGGGTACAAGAGACCCAGTACTTC.

The chain recombines TRBV3-1 (or the pseudogene TRBV3-2) with TRBJ1-3; D remains unclear. This CDR3 has 14 amino acids. V dropped 6 bases and J dropped 3 bases, with 12 bases sitting between them. Germline-derived CDR1 and CDR2 are LGHDT and YNNKEL (reference sequence). CDR3 DNA sequence: TGTGCCAGCAGGGCCTCGGGATATGGAAACACCATATATTTT. Amino acid sequence: CASRASGYGNTIYF.

This CDR3 reads CASSLDHSSYNEQFF. In DNA form, the CDR3 reads TGTGCCAGCAGCTTAGACCACAGCTCCTACAATGAGCAGTTCTTC. The chain carries TRBV7-3 and TRBJ2-1; D is uncertain. CDR1 SGHTA and CDR2 FQGTGA come from the germline V gene. Trimming left V 2 bases short and J 0 bases short, with 8 bases between. The CDR3 runs 15 residues. The whole variable domain, remainder taken from reference TRBV7-3 and TRBJ2-1, is GAGVSQTPSNKVTEKGKYVELRCDPISGHTALYWYRQSLGQGPEFLIYFQGTGAADDSGLPNDRFFAVRPEGSVSTLKIQRTERGDSAVYLCASSLDHSSYNEQFFGPGTRLTVL.

This chain links TRBV4-1 with TRBJ1-2; D ambiguous. Germline CDR1 reads MGHRA; CDR2 reads YSYEKL. The CDR3 contains 13 residues. The ends were cut back, 1 base at V and 8 bases at J, with 11 bases in the middle. The CDR3 is CASSQGSAAGYTF. In DNA, the CDR3 is TGCGCCAGCAGCCAAGGATCGGCGGCAGGCTACACCTTC.

The chain carries TRBV19 and TRBJ1-6, with 7 bases matching TRBD1. V lost 10 bases, J lost 0 bases, and 3 bases stayed unmatched. CDR1 is LNHDA, CDR2 SQIVND, per germline (reference sequence). CDR3 length: 14 amino acids. DNA of the CDR3: TGTGCCACAACAGGGGTCTCCTATAATTCACCCCTCCACTTT. Protein: CATTGVSYNSPLHF.

The chain links TRBV2 to TRBJ1-4; 7 nucleotides align to TRBD1. Germline trimming cut 6 bases from V and 7 bases from J; bases unmatched to any gene: 8. Per the germline V gene, CDR1 is SNHLY and CDR2 is FYNNEI. This CDR3 comprises 14 residues. CDR3 in DNA: TGTGCCAGCAGGATACAGGGGAGGCGTGAAAAACTGTTTTTT. It is translated as CASRIQGRREKLFF.

The chain joins TRBV6-6 to TRBJ1-2; TRBD1 matches 10 bases. The CDR3 is made up of 14 amino acids. The germline V gene encodes CDR1 MNHNY and CDR2 SVGAGI (reference sequence). With 8 bases clipped from V and 5 bases from J, the junction kept 8 bases outside the gene matches. The CDR3 region is CASGDRGFSYGYTF. CDR3 bases: TGTGCCAGCGGGGACAGGGGATTTTCATATGGCTACACCTTC.

V usage is TRBV7-6 and J usage is TRBJ2-1, with 10 bases matching TRBD2. This CDR3 spans 18 amino acids. V dropped 0 bases and J dropped 6; count of bases not matched to a gene: 11. Germline V gene lookup returns CDR1 SGHVS and CDR2 FNYEAQ. The CDR3 DNA follows: TGTGCCAGCAGCTTAGCAAGGACTAGCGGTGATTTTGTCAATGAGCAGTTCTTC. It is translated as CASSLARTSGDFVNEQFF.

CDR3 DNA: TGTGCCAGCAGTGAATTAGCTATCCATAATTCACCCCTCCACTTT. It is translated as CASSELAIHNSPLHF. The rearrangement uses TRBV6-1 and TRBJ1-6; no definite D call. V was shortened by 2 bases and J by 5 bases, with 10 bases between the two germline ends. The CDR3 has 15 residues. Germline CDR1 reads MNHNS; CDR2 reads SASEGT.

The J gene is TRBJ2-7, the V gene TRBV11-2; possibly TRBD2 for D (5 bases). V was pared by 1 base and J by 0 bases, with 10 bases between. CDR3 size: 15 residues. Germline assignment: CDR1 SGHAT and CDR2 FQNNGV. This CDR3 reads CASSLVVGSSYEQYF. DNA of the CDR3: TGTGCCAGCAGCTTAGTGGTGGGGAGCTCCTACGAGCAGTACTTC.

This clone was counted between two and nine times. V usage is TRBV6-5 and J usage is TRBJ1-6; possibly TRBD1 for D (5 bases). Germline V gene data show CDR1 as MNHEY and CDR2 as SVGAGI. There are 14 residues in the CDR3. Between the trimmed V and J ends, which lost 2 bases and 8 bases, there was a span of 10 bases. CDR3 bases: TGTGCCAGCAGTTACGGGGGAATTGATTCACCCCTCCACTTT. It codes for CASSYGGIDSPLHF.

The chain joins TRBV7-2 to TRBJ2-7; a possible D gene is TRBD2 (6 bases). This CDR3 spans 15 amino acids. The germline V gene encodes CDR1 SGHTA and CDR2 FQGNSA. V lost 2 bases, J lost 6 bases, and 17 bases lay in between. CDR3 coding DNA: TGTGCCAGCAGCTTATTAGGAGGGCTAAGATCCGAGCAGTACTTC. This encodes CASSLLGGLRSEQYF.

The chain combines TRBV19 with TRBJ1-3, with TRBD1 as a possible D gene (5 bases). Between the trimmed V and J ends, which lost 3 bases and 0 bases, there was a span of 15 bases. CDR3 length equals 17 residues. The germline V gene encodes CDR1 LNHDA and CDR2 SQIVND (reference sequence). The CDR3 spells CASSMLRGSRSGNTIYF. DNA for the CDR3: TGTGCCAGTAGTATGCTTCGGGGCTCCCGCTCTGGAAACACCATATATTTT.

The gene calls are TRBV19 and TRBJ1-2; D is undetermined. The CDR3 is 13 amino acids. The germline gives CDR1 LNHDA, CDR2 SQIVND (reference sequence). Trimming took 1 base from V and 3 from J, leaving 6 bases between them. CDR3 sequence (DNA): TGTGCCAGTAGTATAGCCGGGGACTATGGCTACACCTTC. As protein: CASSIAGDYGYTF.

The rearrangement links TRBV11-2 to TRBJ2-1; 8 nucleotides agree with TRBD2. Germline V gene lookup returns CDR1 SGHAT and CDR2 FQNNGV. V lost 4 bases, J lost 5 bases, and 7 bases stayed unmatched. This CDR3 comprises 15 residues. The chain's CDR3 is CASSSPTSAHNEQFF. CDR3 DNA: TGTGCCAGCAGCTCCCCGACTAGCGCCCACAATGAGCAGTTCTTC. Filled out from reference TRBV11-2 and TRBJ2-1, the complete variable domain reads EAGVAQSPRYKIIEKRQSVAFWCNPISGHATLYWYQQILGQGPKLLIQFQNNGVVDDSQLPKDRFSAERLKGVDSTLKIQPAKLEDSAVYLCASSSPTSAHNEQFFGPGTRLTVL.

This clone was seen once. The V gene is TRBV11-2, the J gene TRBJ2-7; D assignment may be TRBD1 or TRBD2 (5 bases each). Germline V CDR1 and CDR2: SGHAT, FQNNGV. Trimming pared 3 bases from V and 0 bases from J, leaving 12 bases between. The CDR3 consists of 15 residues. DNA for the CDR3: TGTGCCAGCAGCTTGGGGGTAGGTCCCTCCTACGAGCAGTACTTC. It specifies CASSLGVGPSYEQYF.

This sequence joins TRBV6-6 and TRBJ1-4, with a weak D call TRBD1 (6 bases). V gave up 5 bases and J gave up 8 bases, with 18 bases separating them. The germline CDR1 and CDR2 sequences are MNHNY and SVGAGI (reference sequence). CDR3 length: 15 residues. CDR3 coding DNA: TGTGCCAGCAGTCCCGTGGGGGCCCTTTCCGAAAAACTGTTTTTT. It codes for CASSPVGALSEKLFF.

The chain recombines TRBV6-5 with TRBJ1-1, with a possible D match to TRBD1 (6 bases). V lost 7 bases and J lost 0, with 9 bases in between. Germline-derived CDR1 and CDR2 are MNHEY and SVGAGI. The CDR3 is 13 residues long. Written as DNA, the CDR3 is TGTGCCAGCAACGGACAGTTGAACACTGAAGCTTTCTTT. Residues: CASNGQLNTEAFF.